A selection of T cell receptor beta chains follows, all from one sample in a study of blood T cell repertoires in COVID-19. The protocol was immunoSEQ multiplex PCR, while the TCRdb copy is restricted to in-frame clones and leaves out a portion. Of about 250,000 clones detected, over 75% appear once; the ten largest clones hold about 4.1%. Sequenced input: PBMCs or T cells enriched from blood (not recorded which). These receptors came from a woman aged 25 to 39 who had recovered from COVID-19. Each CDR3 is given with its conserved first and last residue. A D gene is named only where the DNA matches it firmly. The listing skips clone size in some rows; elsewhere it reads once, few, many or a size class.

D	V	J	size	DNA	CDR3
-	TRBV7-2	TRBJ1-6	-	TGTGCCAGCAGCTTAGCAGGACAGCATAATTCACCCCTCCACTTT	CASSLAGQHNSPLHF
-	TRBV6-2/TRBV6-3	TRBJ1-5	-	TGTGCCAGCACCCCTCTCGGGGTTGGGCAGCCCCAGCATTTT	CASTPLGVGQPQHF
TRBD2	TRBV18	TRBJ2-5	-	TGTGCCAGCTCACCCCTAGCGGGAGCGGTGGAAGAGACCCAGTACTTC	CASSPLAGAVEETQYF
TRBD1	TRBV11-3	TRBJ2-1	few	TGTGCCAGCCAAGCCGAGGGGGCGCTGAACAATGAGCAGTTCTTC	CASQAEGALNNEQFF
TRBD1	TRBV7-9	TRBJ1-1	-	TGTGCCAGCAGCTTCGGGGACAGGGGGGACACTGAAGCTTTCTTT	CASSFGDRGDTEAFF
-	TRBV15	TRBJ1-6	once	TGTGCCACCAGCAGACGATCGTTTAGAGGAGGATCACCCCTCCACTTT	CATSRRSFRGGSPLHF
-	TRBV12-5	TRBJ2-1	-	TGTGCTAGTGGTTACACCGGGACCTACAATGAGCAGTTCTTC	CASGYTGTYNEQFF
-	TRBV9	TRBJ2-2	-	TGTGCCAGCAGCGTAGGTTCTCCTGGGGAGCTGTTTTTT	CASSVGSPGELFF
TRBD1	TRBV5-1	TRBJ1-2	-	TGCGCCAGCAGCTTGGAGGGGGCAGGGGCCTCCCTCAACTATGGCTACACCTTC	CASSLEGAGASLNYGYTF
-	TRBV30	TRBJ1-5	-	TGTGCCTGGTCGTGGGCTAGCAATCAGCCCCAGCATTTT	CAWSWASNQPQHF
-	TRBV6-1	TRBJ2-7	-	TGTGCCAGCAGTGAAGAAACGGCGGACTACGAGCAGTACTTC	CASSEETADYEQYF
-	TRBV14	TRBJ1-2	-	TGTGCCAGCAGCCAAGCGAGGACAGAACCTGGCTACACCTTC	CASSQARTEPGYTF
-	TRBV18	TRBJ1-4	-	TGTGCCAGCTCACGGAAGACAGGTTCACCGACTACAACTAATGAAAAACTGTTTTTT	CASSRKTGSPTTTNEKLFF
-	TRBV28	TRBJ1-5	-	TGTGCCAGCAGTTTTGGGGGGATCAATCAGCCCCAGCATTTT	CASSFGGINQPQHF
-	TRBV16	TRBJ1-6	-	TGTGCCAGCAGCCAATTTGGCGGGGCGAGCTCCTATAATTCACCCCTCCACTTT	CASSQFGGASSYNSPLHF
TRBD1	TRBV28	TRBJ1-5	-	TGTGCCAGCAGTTTTTTTGGACAGGGAAGCAATCAGCCCCAGCATTTT	CASSFFGQGSNQPQHF
-	TRBV3-1/TRBV3-2	TRBJ1-4	-	TGTGCCAGCAGCTCGGGAGGTAATGAAAAACTGTTTTTT	CASSSGGNEKLFF
-	TRBV2	TRBJ1-1	-	TGTGCCAGCCGGGTAGACACTGAAGCTTTCTTT	CASRVDTEAFF
TRBD1	TRBV28	TRBJ1-3	once	TGTGCCAGCATAGGACAGGAGCTTGGAAACACCATATATTTT	CASIGQELGNTIYF
-	TRBV10-2	TRBJ2-3	-	TGCGCCAGCAGTGCGGGGGAATTCACAGATACGCAGTATTTT	CASSAGEFTDTQYF
TRBD2	TRBV6-2/TRBV6-3	TRBJ2-7	-	TGTGCCAGCAGTCACCCGGGACTAGCGGGAGGCTCCTACGAGCAGTACTTC	CASSHPGLAGGSYEQYF
TRBD1	TRBV14	TRBJ1-4	-	TGTGCCAGCAGCCGGACAGGAGGGAGGCATGAAAAACTGTTTTTT	CASSRTGGRHEKLFF